This TCR beta chain was recovered during a study of cytomegalovirus exposure and HLA in healthy donors. The PCR employed 60 Vbeta primers together with 13 Jbeta primers. Libraries were prepared by immunoSEQ multiplex PCR; TCRdb keeps only in-frame clonotypes and omits some of them. This table has 90,000 or so clones, roughly 82% appearing once. Trimming took 5 bases from V and 2 from J; bases not matched to a gene: 2. CDR3 length: 13 amino acids. The V gene's germline CDR1 is SEHNR and CDR2 FQNEAQ (reference sequence). This clonotype was obtained from a man between 25 and 39 years old in good health and CMV-seropositive. This chain joins TRBV7-9 and TRBJ2-5; the match to TRBD2 covers 7 bases. Sequenced: PBMCs. DNA for the CDR3: TGTGCCAGCAGCACTAGCGTGCAAGAGACCCAGTACTTC. Translating it yields CASSTSVQETQYF.